The 7 T cell receptor beta chains listed next were all sequenced from one sample in a study of early T cells in non-severe SARS-CoV-2 infection. TCRdb re-called the 5' RACE reads with MiXCR, one entry per CDR3 protein. This sample has some 64,000 distinct CDR3 sequences, with roughly 18% found just once. Here the sequenced sample was whole blood, taken at baseline. The receptors were gathered from an adult who was a healthcare worker with PCR-confirmed SARS-CoV-2 infection or an uninfected control (not recorded which).

This clonotype was detected a few times. The CDR3 DNA follows: TGTGCCAGCAGCTTAGATCCCATGGCGGAGACTAGCACAGATACGCAGTATTTT. Its translation: CASSLDPMAETSTDTQYF. This chain links TRBV7-2 with TRBJ2-3; D gene unclear. Trimming left V 1 base short and J 0 bases short, with 17 bases between. The germline CDR1 and CDR2 sequences are SGHTA and FQGNSA. CDR3 length: 18 residues.

This clonotype showed up just a few times. V is TRBV7-2 and J is TRBJ2-7, with D possibly TRBD2 on 5 matching bases. Trimming removed 5 bases from V and 7 bases from J, with 15 bases in between. Germline CDR1 is SGHTA and CDR2 is FQGNSA. CDR3 length: 13 residues. As DNA, the CDR3 is TGTGCCAGCAGCCCTGCTGCTAGCCTGGAGCAGTACTTC. Its protein product is CASSPAASLEQYF.

This chain links TRBV3-1 with TRBJ1-1, with D hard to call. Trimming left V 0 bases short and J 8 bases short, with 13 bases between. The CDR3 is 14 residues long. Germline loops: CDR1 LGHDT, CDR2 YNNKEL (reference sequence). CDR3 sequence: CASSQDLGRREAFF. The CDR3 nucleotides are TGTGCCAGCAGCCAAGATTTGGGCCGCCGAGAAGCTTTCTTT.

The rearrangement links TRBV28 to TRBJ1-1; D might be TRBD1 (5 bases). Trimming took 4 bases from V and 12 from J, leaving 15 bases between them. Germline V CDR1 and CDR2: MDHEN, SYDVKM. The CDR3 contains 12 residues. For the CDR3, the DNA is TGTGCCAGCAGTTCAGGGAAGGGCGTTACTTTCTTT. The encoded protein is CASSSGKGVTFF.

The rearrangement uses TRBV20-1 and TRBJ2-7; no firm D call. V was shortened by 1 base and J by 3 bases, with 10 bases between the two germline ends. CDR1 is DFQATT and CDR2 is SNEGSKA in the germline V gene (reference sequence). The CDR3 length is 13 residues. The CDR3 bases are TGCAGTGCTAGAGGGCAGAGAGACTACGAGCAGTACTTC. Its translation: CSARGQRDYEQYF.

This clonotype was observed a handful of times. J is TRBJ2-7 and V is TRBV20-1; D ambiguous. V was cut by 3 bases and J by 0 bases, with 6 bases left in between. This CDR3 spans 12 amino acids. CDR1 DFQATT and CDR2 SNEGSKA come from the germline V gene (reference sequence). This CDR3 is CSARGSSYEQYF. DNA of the CDR3: TGCAGTGCTAGGGGCAGCTCCTACGAGCAGTACTTC.

This clonotype has only a few counts. The chain carries TRBV4-3 and TRBJ2-1, with D possibly being TRBD2 (6 bases). From germline, CDR1 is LGHNA and CDR2 YSLEER. This CDR3 region has 15 residues. Trimming removed 3 bases from V and 5 bases from J, with 14 bases in between. The CDR3 protein is CASSHRDWINNEQFF. CDR3 DNA sequence: TGCGCCAGCAGCCACCGGGACTGGATAAACAATGAGCAGTTCTTC.